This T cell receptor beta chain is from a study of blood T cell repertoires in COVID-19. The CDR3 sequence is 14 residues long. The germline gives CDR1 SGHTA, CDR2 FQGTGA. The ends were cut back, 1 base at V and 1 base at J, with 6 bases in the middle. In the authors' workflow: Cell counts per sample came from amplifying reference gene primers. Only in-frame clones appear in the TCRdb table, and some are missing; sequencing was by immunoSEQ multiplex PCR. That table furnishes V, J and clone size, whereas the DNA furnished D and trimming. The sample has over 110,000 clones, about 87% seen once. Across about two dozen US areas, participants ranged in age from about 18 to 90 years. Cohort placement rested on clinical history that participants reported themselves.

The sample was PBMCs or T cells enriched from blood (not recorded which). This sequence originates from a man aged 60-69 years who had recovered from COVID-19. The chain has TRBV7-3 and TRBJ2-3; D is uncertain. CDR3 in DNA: TGTGCCAGCAGCTTAATGGGCGGCACAGATACGCAGTATTTT. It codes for CASSLMGGTDTQYF.